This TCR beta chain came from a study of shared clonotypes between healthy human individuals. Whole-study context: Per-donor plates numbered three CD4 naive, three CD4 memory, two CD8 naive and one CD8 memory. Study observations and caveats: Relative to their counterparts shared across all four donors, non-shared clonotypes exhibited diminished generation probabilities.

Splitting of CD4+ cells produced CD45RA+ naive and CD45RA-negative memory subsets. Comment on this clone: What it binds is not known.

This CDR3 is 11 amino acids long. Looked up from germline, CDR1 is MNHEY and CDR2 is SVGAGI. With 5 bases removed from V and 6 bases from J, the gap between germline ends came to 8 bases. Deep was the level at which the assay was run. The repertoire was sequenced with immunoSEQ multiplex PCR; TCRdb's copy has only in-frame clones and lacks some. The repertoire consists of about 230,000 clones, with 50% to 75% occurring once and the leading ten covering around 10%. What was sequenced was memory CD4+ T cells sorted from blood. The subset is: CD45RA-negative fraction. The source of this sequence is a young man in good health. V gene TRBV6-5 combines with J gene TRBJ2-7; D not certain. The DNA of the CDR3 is TGTGCCAGCAGTGCCAACCTCGAGCAGTACTTC. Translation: CASSANLEQYF.